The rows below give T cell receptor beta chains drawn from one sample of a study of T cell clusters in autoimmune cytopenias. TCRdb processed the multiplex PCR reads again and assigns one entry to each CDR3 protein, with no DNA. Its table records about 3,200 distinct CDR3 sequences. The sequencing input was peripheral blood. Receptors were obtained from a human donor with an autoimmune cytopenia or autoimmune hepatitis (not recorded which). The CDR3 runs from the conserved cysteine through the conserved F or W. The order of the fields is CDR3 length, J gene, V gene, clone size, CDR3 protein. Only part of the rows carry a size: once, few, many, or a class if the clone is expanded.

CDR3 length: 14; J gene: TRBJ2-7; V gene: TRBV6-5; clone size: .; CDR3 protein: CASSRSGGVYEQYF
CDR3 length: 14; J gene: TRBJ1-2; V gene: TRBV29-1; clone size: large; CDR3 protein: CSVAGTGGDYGYTF
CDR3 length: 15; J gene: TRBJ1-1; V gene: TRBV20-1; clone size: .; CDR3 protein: CSARLSGLPDTEAFF
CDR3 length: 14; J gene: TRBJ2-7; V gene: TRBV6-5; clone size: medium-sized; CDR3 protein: CASSQRQEGPEQYF
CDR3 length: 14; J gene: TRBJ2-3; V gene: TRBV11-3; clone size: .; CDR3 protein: CASSSTGPTDTQYF
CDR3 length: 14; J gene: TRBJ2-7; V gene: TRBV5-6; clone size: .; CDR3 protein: CASSLGVDRYEQYF
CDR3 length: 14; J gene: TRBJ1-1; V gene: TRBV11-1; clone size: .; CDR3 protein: CASSARDRGTEAFF
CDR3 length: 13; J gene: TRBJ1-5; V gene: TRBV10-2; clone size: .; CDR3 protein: CASSVEDVWPQHF
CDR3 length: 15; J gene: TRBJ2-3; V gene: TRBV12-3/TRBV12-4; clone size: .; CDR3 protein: CASSLAGGPTDTQYF
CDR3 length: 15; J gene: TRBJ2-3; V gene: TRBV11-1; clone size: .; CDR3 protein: CASNRTTGGGDTQYF
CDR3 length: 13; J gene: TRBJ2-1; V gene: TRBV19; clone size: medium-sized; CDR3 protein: CASSLRGLNEQFF
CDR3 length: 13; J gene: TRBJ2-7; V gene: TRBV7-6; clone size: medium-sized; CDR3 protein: CASSKGPNYEQYF
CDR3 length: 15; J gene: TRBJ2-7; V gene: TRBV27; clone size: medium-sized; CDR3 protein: CASSRLPGQGSEQYF
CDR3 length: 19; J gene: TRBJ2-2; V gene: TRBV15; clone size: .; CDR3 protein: CATSRPLLDLAGGNRELFF
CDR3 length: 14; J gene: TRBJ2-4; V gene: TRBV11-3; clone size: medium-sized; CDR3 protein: CASSLGSLENIQYF
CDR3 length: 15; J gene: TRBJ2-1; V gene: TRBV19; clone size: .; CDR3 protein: CASGGVGLGGNEQFF
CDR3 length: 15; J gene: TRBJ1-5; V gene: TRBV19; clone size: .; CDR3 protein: CASDRGSYSNQPQHF
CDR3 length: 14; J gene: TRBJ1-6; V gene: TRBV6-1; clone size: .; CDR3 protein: CAADQGDPYSPLHF
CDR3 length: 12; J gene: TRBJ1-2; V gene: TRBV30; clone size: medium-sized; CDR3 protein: CAWRGRNYGYTF
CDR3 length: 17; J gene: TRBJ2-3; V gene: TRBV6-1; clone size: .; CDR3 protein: CASSENLAGGFADTQYF
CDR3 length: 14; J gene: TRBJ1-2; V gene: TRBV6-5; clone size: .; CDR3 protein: CASRETGANYGYTF
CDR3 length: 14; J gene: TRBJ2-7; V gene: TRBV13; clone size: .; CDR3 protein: CASSPGGGSFEQYF
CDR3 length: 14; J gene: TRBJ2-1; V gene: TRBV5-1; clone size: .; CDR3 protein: CASSLRTSADEQFF
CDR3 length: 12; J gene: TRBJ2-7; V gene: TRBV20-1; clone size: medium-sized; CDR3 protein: CSARDIGYEQYF
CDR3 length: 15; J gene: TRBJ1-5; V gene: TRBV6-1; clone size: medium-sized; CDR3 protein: CASRDQTVSNQPQHF
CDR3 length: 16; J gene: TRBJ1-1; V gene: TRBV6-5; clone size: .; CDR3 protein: CASSDIQGNANTEAFF
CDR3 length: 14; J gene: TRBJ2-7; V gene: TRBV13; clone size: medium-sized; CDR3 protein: CASSLGGETYEQYF
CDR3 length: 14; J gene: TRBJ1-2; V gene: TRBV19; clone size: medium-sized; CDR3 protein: CASSWALLNYGYTF
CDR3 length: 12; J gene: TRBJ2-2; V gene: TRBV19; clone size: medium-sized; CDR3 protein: CASSTYTGELFF
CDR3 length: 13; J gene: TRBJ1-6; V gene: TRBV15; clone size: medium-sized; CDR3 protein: CATSRDSNSPLHF
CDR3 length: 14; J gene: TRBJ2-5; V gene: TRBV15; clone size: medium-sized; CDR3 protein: CATSRDRVRETQYF
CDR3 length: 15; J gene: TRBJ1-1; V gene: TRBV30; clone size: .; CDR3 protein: CAWSALTVMNTEAFF
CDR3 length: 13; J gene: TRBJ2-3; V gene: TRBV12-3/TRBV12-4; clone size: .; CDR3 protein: CASSPLGLDTQYF
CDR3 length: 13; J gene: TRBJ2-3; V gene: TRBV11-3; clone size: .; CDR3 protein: CASSLGGLGTQYF
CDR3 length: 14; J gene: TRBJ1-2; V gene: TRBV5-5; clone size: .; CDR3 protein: CASSFVGRSWGYTF
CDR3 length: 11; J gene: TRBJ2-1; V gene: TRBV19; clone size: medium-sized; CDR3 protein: CASTSYNEQFF
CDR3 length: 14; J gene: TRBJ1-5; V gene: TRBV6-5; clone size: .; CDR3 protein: CASRLTGINQPQHF
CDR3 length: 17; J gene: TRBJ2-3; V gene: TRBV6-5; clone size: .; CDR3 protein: CASSFTGLLRRTDTQYF
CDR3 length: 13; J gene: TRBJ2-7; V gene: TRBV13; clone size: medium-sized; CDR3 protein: CASSHRGLREQYF
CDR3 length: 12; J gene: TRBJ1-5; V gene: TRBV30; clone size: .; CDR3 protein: CAWSQGNQPQHF
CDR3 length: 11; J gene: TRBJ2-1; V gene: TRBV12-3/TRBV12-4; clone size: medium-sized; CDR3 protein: CASRTVNEQFF
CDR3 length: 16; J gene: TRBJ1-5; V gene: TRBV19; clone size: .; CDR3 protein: CASSVFYGQNNQPQHF
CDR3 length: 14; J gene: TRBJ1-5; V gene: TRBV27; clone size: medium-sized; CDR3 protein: CASSLSAGPQPQHF
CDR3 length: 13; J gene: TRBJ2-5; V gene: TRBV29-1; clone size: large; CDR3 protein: CSVGTGLGETQYF
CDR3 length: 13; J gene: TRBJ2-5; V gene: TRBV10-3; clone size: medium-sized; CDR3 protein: CAISERVQETQYF
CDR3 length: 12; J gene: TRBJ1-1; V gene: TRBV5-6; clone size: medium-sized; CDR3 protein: CASSLDSSPSFF